This T cell receptor (beta chain) derives from a study of T-cell memory formation after mild COVID-19. V was clipped by 2 bases and J by 1 base, with 16 bases between them. The CDR3 has 17 amino acids. Germline CDR1 reads SGHRS; CDR2 reads YFSETQ. The study's findings and limits: Chiefly within CM and EM were the contracting CD4+ clones; CD8+ ones were within EMRA.

The 5'RACE method, run with constant-segment primers, produced TCR alpha and TCR beta cDNA libraries (carrying sample barcodes and UMIs). One entry per CDR3 protein results from TCRdb running MiXCR on the 5' RACE reads. The sample holds 250,000 to 300,000 distinct CDR3 sequences, 15% to 20% seen once. In this sample, this clonotype turned up a few times. Its antigen remains unknown. What was sequenced was PBMCs or a T cell subset sorted from them (not recorded which). This TCR was recovered from a young man who had mild COVID-19 (a few samples of this study predate the infection). Cell type and time point are not known. V gene TRBV5-1 combines with J gene TRBJ2-1, with a possible D match to TRBD1 (5 bases). CDR3 residues: CASSLGVLATSYNEQFF. The CDR3 DNA reads TGCGCCAGCAGCTTAGGGGTGTTAGCCACTTCCTACAATGAGCAGTTCTTC.